The 26 T cell receptor beta chains given below trace back to one sample, sequenced in a study of blood T cell repertoires in COVID-19. The table came from immunoSEQ multiplex PCR; TCRdb's copy has only in-frame clones and leaves some out. The sample lists 140,000 to 150,000 clones; 65% to 80% were seen once. The sample was peripheral blood. These receptors came from a woman aged 55 to 70 with acute or convalescent COVID-19.

The CDR3 here is CASSQVLHTYEQYF. The CDR3 coding sequence is TGTGCCAGCAGCCAAGTATTACACACCTACGAGCAGTACTTC. The chain recombines TRBV14 with TRBJ2-7; D remains unclear. From germline, CDR1 is SGHDN and CDR2 FVKESK. V lost 1 base and J 2 bases, leaving 9 bases between the germline ends. The CDR3 is made up of 14 amino acids.

The rearrangement links TRBV5-4 to TRBJ2-7; TRBD2 aligns across 16 bases. V shed 4 bases, J shed 3 bases, and the junction held 4 bases outside the gene matches. Germline-derived CDR1 and CDR2 are SGHNT and YYREEE (reference sequence). The CDR3 runs to 16 residues. Here the CDR3 DNA reads TGTGCCAGCAGCGCGGGACTAGCGGGAGGGCGCTACGAGCAGTACTTC. It encodes CASSAGLAGGRYEQYF.

The chain has TRBV29-1 and TRBJ2-1, with 7 nucleotides matching TRBD2. The germline V gene has CDR1 SQVTM and CDR2 ANQGSEA. The CDR3 length is 16 residues. J lost 0 bases, V lost 2 bases, and 7 bases had no gene match. CDR3 sequence reads: CSVEFFLADSYNEQFF. In DNA form, the CDR3 reads TGCAGCGTTGAATTTTTTCTAGCGGACTCCTACAATGAGCAGTTCTTC.

This clone was picked up a small number of times. The chain is built from TRBV30 and TRBJ1-5; 8 bases fit TRBD1. Germline CDR1 GTSNPN, CDR2 SVGIG (reference sequence). The CDR3 totals 16 residues. Germline trimming cut 0 bases from V and 0 bases from J; bases unmatched to any gene: 4. The CDR3 sequence is CAWSVITGGSNQPQHF. CDR3 DNA sequence: TGTGCCTGGAGTGTCATTACAGGGGGTAGCAATCAGCCCCAGCATTTT.

This sequence joins TRBV11-3 and TRBJ1-3, with no clear D. Deletions cut 1 base from V and 0 bases from J, with 7 bases between. The CDR3 spans 15 residues. Germline values: CDR1 SGHNT, CDR2 YENEEA. This CDR3 is CASSLGGLSGNTIYF. CDR3 nucleotide sequence: TGTGCCAGCAGCTTAGGTGGCCTCTCTGGAAACACCATATATTTT.

The chain employs TRBV5-4 and TRBJ2-1, with D possibly being TRBD2 (6 bases). This CDR3 is built from 16 residues. In germline, CDR1 is SGHNT, CDR2 YYREEE (reference sequence). Trimming took 0 bases from V and 0 from J, leaving 10 bases between them. This chain's CDR3 is CASSLGYGGSYNEQFF. CDR3 DNA: TGTGCCAGCAGCTTGGGTTACGGGGGCTCCTACAATGAGCAGTTCTTC.

This sequence joins TRBV4-2 and TRBJ1-1; weak D call: TRBD1 (5 bases). V shed 1 base and J shed 7 bases, with 13 bases lying between them. CDR1 is LGHNA, CDR2 YNFKEQ, per germline. CDR3 length: 14 amino acids. CDR3 sequence reads: CASSQVRTQGEAFF. The DNA of the CDR3 is TGTGCCAGCAGCCAAGTAAGGACGCAGGGTGAAGCTTTCTTT.

This clone was detected a few times. The genes are TRBV4-2 and TRBJ1-4; unclear D gene. The CDR3 runs to 15 residues. Germline values: CDR1 LGHNA, CDR2 YNFKEQ. Trimming removed 0 bases from V and 8 bases from J, with 13 bases in between. The CDR3: CASSQDGQRKEKLFF. The CDR3 bases are TGTGCCAGCAGCCAAGATGGGCAGAGAAAGGAAAAACTGTTTTTT.

V gene TRBV19 combines with J gene TRBJ2-5, with TRBD1 identical over 7 bases. The CDR3 is 14 amino acids. Germline V gene lookup returns CDR1 LNHDA and CDR2 SQIVND (reference sequence). V gave up 5 bases and J gave up 0 bases; unmatched junction bases: 3. The CDR3 nucleotides are TGTGCCAGTAGTGGACAGGTACACCAAGAGACCCAGTACTTC. This gives the protein CASSGQVHQETQYF.

CDR3 coding DNA: TGTGCCAGCAGTCCCCGTACTAATGAAAAACTGTTTTTT. Its translation is CASSPRTNEKLFF. This chain uses TRBV12-3 or TRBV12-4 with TRBJ1-4, with D hard to call. The CDR3 has 13 residues. Trimming pared 5 bases from V and 2 bases from J, leaving 6 bases between.

In nucleotides, the CDR3 is TGTGCCAGCAGTGGGGGGGGCGGGAGGAGATTTGAGCAGTTCTTC. Encoded protein: CASSGGGGRRFEQFF. This chain uses TRBV6-2 or TRBV6-3 with TRBJ2-1, with TRBD2 identical over 8 bases. The length of the CDR3 is 15 residues. Looked up from germline, CDR1 is MNHEY and CDR2 is SVGEGT. With 5 bases clipped from V and 9 bases from J, the junction kept 12 bases outside the gene matches.

The count of this clone is one. This chain uses TRBV27 with TRBJ1-5; possibly TRBD1 for D (6 bases). The V end lost 6 bases, the J end lost 3 bases, and 9 bases lay between the germline ends. The CDR3 contains 13 residues. Germline V gene data show CDR1 as MNHEY and CDR2 as SMNVEV (reference sequence). The DNA of the CDR3 is TGTGCCAGCAGCCGACAGGTCAATCAGCCCCAGCATTTT. Translation gives CASSRQVNQPQHF.

This rearrangement joins TRBV5-6 to TRBJ2-3, with TRBD2 matching 9 bases. The J segment lost 6 bases and the V segment lost 2 bases, leaving 13 bases of the junction unmatched. The CDR3 loop spans 17 amino acids. CDR1 and CDR2 from the germline V gene are SGHDT and YYEEEE. CDR3 nucleotides: TGTGCCAGCAGCTTTCGGATGGCGGGAGGGGGTAGGGATACGCAGTATTTT. This translates into CASSFRMAGGGRDTQYF. The whole variable domain, filled in from reference TRBV5-6 and TRBJ2-3, reads DAGVTQSPTHLIKTRGQQVTLRCSPKSGHDTVSWYQQALGQGPQFIFQYYEEEERQRGNFPDRFSGHQFPNYSSELNVNALLLGDSALYLCASSFRMAGGGRDTQYFGPGTRLTVL.

J is TRBJ2-3 and V is TRBV28, with 7 bases lining up with TRBD2. CDR1 and CDR2 from the germline V gene are MDHEN and SYDVKM. J lost 5 bases, V lost 7 bases, and 9 bases had no gene match. This CDR3 has 14 amino acids. The CDR3 protein is CASNGGSARDTQYF. The CDR3 DNA is TGTGCCAGCAATGGCGGGAGTGCGCGAGATACGCAGTATTTT.

This chain uses TRBV9 with TRBJ2-1, with 10 bases matching TRBD2. CDR1 is SGDLS and CDR2 is YYNGEE in the germline V gene. V was pared by 3 bases and J by 7 bases, with 7 bases of the junction left unmatched. The CDR3 spans 15 residues. The CDR3 DNA sequence: TGTGCCAGCAGCGCGCCCGGACTAGCGGCTAATGAGCAGTTCTTC. Protein: CASSAPGLAANEQFF.

A few counts support this clone. The chain combines TRBV7-9 with TRBJ2-3; the match to TRBD1 covers 7 bases. Germline V CDR1 and CDR2: SEHNR, FQNEAQ (reference sequence). The CDR3 sequence is 16 residues long. V was clipped by 1 base and J by 3 bases; unmatched bases: 7. This chain's CDR3 is CASSLGGGRRTDTQYF. The CDR3 DNA reads as TGTGCCAGCAGCTTAGGAGGGGGCAGAAGGACAGATACGCAGTATTTT.

This chain joins TRBV5-4 and TRBJ2-7; a weak D match, TRBD2 (5 bases). Trimming removed 4 bases from V and 4 bases from J, with 27 bases in between. The CDR3 covers 18 residues. CDR1 is SGHNT, CDR2 YYREEE, per germline (reference sequence). This CDR3 is CASSARRLGLTSSYEQYF. The CDR3 coding sequence is TGTGCCAGCAGCGCTCGGCGGCTCGGACTCACCTCTAGTTACGAGCAGTACTTC.

This clone was observed once. This chain connects TRBV18 to TRBJ1-2; 9 bases agree with TRBD1. The germline V gene encodes CDR1 KGHSH and CDR2 LQKENI. The CDR3 length is 13 residues. V dropped 7 bases and J dropped 4; count of bases not matched to a gene: 4. CDR3 sequence: CASYGQGSYGYTF. CDR3 nucleotide sequence: TGTGCCAGCTATGGACAGGGGAGCTATGGCTACACCTTC.

This clone occurred once. V usage is TRBV5-6 and J usage is TRBJ1-2, with D possibly matching TRBD1 (6 bases). The CDR3 extends over 13 amino acids. The V and J ends lost 2 bases and 4 bases respectively, with 9 bases between them. The germline V gene encodes CDR1 SGHDT and CDR2 YYEEEE. Here the CDR3 DNA reads TGTGCCAGCAGCTTCTACAGGGTCTATGGCTACACCTTC. The encoded protein is CASSFYRVYGYTF.

This clone occurred once. The chain employs TRBV12-5 and TRBJ1-3, with D uncertain. Germline V lookup: CDR1 LGHNT, CDR2 FRNRAP. V was trimmed by 0 bases and J by 0 bases, leaving 9 bases between them. This CDR3 spans 16 amino acids. The CDR3 DNA follows: TGTGCTAGTGGTTTGGTCGCGGGTACCTCTGGAAACACCATATATTTT. Its translation: CASGLVAGTSGNTIYF.

The V call is TRBV9, the J call TRBJ2-7, with TRBD2 identical over 7 bases. Unmatched junction bases numbered 9, after V lost 4 bases and J lost 2 bases. This CDR3 has 15 amino acids. Germline V lookup: CDR1 SGDLS, CDR2 YYNGEE. The CDR3 region is CASSLGSSGTYEQYF. The CDR3 DNA sequence: TGTGCCAGCAGCTTGGGATCTAGCGGAACCTACGAGCAGTACTTC.

The sample holds one count of this clone. The chain uses TRBV7-6 and TRBJ2-2; 9 bases agree with TRBD2. The CDR3 sequence is 17 residues long. Germline V lookup: CDR1 SGHVS, CDR2 FNYEAQ. After removal of 1 base from V and 2 bases from J, the junction contained 5 bases not matched to a gene. The DNA of the CDR3 is TGTGCCAGCAGCTTAGGGGTAGCGGGAGTAAACACCGGGGAGCTGTTTTTT. Translating it yields CASSLGVAGVNTGELFF.

Turning to this clone: The identical CDR3 is also encoded by other nucleotide sequences in the sample. This chain uses TRBV28 with TRBJ1-2; D unclear. The germline CDR1 and CDR2 sequences are MDHEN and SYDVKM. The CDR3 runs to 11 residues. V was pared by 4 bases and J by 2 bases, with 2 bases between. The CDR3 region has the DNA TGTGCCAGCAGTTCAAACTATGGCTACACCTTC. This gives the protein CASSSNYGYTF.

V usage is TRBV5-4 and J usage is TRBJ2-2; 12 nucleotides agree with TRBD2. CDR1 and CDR2 from the germline V gene are SGHNT and YYREEE (reference sequence). The CDR3 is 19 amino acids. With 4 bases clipped from V and 3 bases from J, the junction kept 13 bases outside the gene matches. CDR3 bases: TGTGCCAGCAGCCGTTCTACAAACCTAGCGGGAGGGTACACCGGGGAGCTGTTTTTT. This encodes CASSRSTNLAGGYTGELFF. Together with reference TRBV5-4 and TRBJ2-2, the CDR3 gives the full variable domain: ETGVTQSPTHLIKTRGQQVTLRCSSQSGHNTVSWYQQALGQGPQFIFQYYREEENGRGNFPPRFSGLQFPNYSSELNVNALELDDSALYLCASSRSTNLAGGYTGELFFGEGSRLTVL.

The V gene is TRBV5-6, the J gene TRBJ2-3, with 13 nucleotides matching TRBD2. The CDR3 totals 15 residues. Per germline, CDR1 SGHDT and CDR2 YYEEEE. The trim removed 4 bases at V and 6 bases at J, leaving 5 bases unmatched. The CDR3 protein is CASSMRTSGSDTQYF. CDR3 nucleotides: TGTGCCAGCAGCATGAGGACTAGCGGGAGTGATACGCAGTATTTT.

The chain employs TRBV7-9 and TRBJ1-1, with 10 bases that match TRBD1. With V trimmed by 6 bases and J by 1 base, 2 bases remained unmatched. In germline, CDR1 is SEHNR, CDR2 FQNEAQ (reference sequence). CDR3 length: 14 residues. CDR3 region: CASRGQGENTEAFF. The CDR3 DNA sequence: TGTGCCAGCAGAGGACAGGGGGAGAACACTGAAGCTTTCTTT.